This TCR beta chain emerged from a study of cytomegalovirus exposure and HLA in healthy donors. Researchers ran the PCR with 60 Vbeta and 13 Jbeta primers. Profiling relied on immunoSEQ multiplex PCR, and the TCRdb table lists in-frame clones only, not all of them. The sample lists roughly 190,000 clones, 77% seen once, with approximately 2% in the top ten. The length of the CDR3 is 15 residues. V dropped 1 base and J dropped 0; count of bases not matched to a gene: 2. The germline gives CDR1 SEHNR, CDR2 FQNEAQ (reference sequence). Concerning this clone itself: As yet, its antigen is unknown.

Overall study findings and caveats: In an earlier analysis, most TCR beta V segments were productive about 90% or about 30% of the time. In a later analysis, CMV-associated beta chains were mostly HLA-associated, it appeared.

Nominal health characterized the donors when sampled, though unrecorded immune exposures were likely. The clonotype was recovered from a woman in her twenties or thirties in good health and CMV-seropositive. The chain carries TRBV7-9 and TRBJ1-1; 7 nucleotides match TRBD1. The specimen sequenced was PBMCs. The CDR3 here is CASSLVTGVNTEAFF. The CDR3 region has the DNA TGTGCCAGCAGCTTAGTCACAGGGGTGAACACTGAAGCTTTCTTT.